Listed here are 23 T cell receptor beta chains from one sample, sequenced in a study of T cell repertoires in cytomegalovirus infection. TCRdb re-called the reads through MiXCR, storing one row per CDR3 protein. The sample has about 830,000 distinct CDR3 sequences, 32% seen once. No antigen has been identified for these receptors. Sequenced here: cultured CD8+ T cells from PBMCs, sampled from culture after CMV antigen stimulation. The source is a human donor in good health (CMV status not recorded). Some clones in this sample may be carry-over from other donors' samples.

The rearrangement joins TRBV4-1 to TRBJ1-1; 7 bases align to TRBD1. Germline values: CDR1 MGHRA, CDR2 YSYEKL. The trim removed 5 bases at V and 3 bases at J, leaving 15 bases unmatched. This CDR3 contains 17 residues. CDR3 region: CASSSGTVSNGYTEAFF. The CDR3 coding sequence is TGCGCCAGCAGCTCCGGGACAGTCTCGAACGGGTACACTGAAGCTTTCTTT.

With respect to this clonotype: A read error may produce the germline difference seen at one junction end. The V gene is TRBV12-5, the J gene TRBJ1-1; TRBD1 matches at 8 bases. The length of the CDR3 is 15 residues. Germline assignment: CDR1 LGHNT and CDR2 FRNRAP. DNA of the CDR3: TGTACTAGTGGTTTACGGACAGGGCTGGGCACTGAAGCTTTCTTT. Amino acid sequence: CTSGLRTGLGTEAFF.

DNA of the CDR3: TGTGCCAGTAGATGGGGATCGAACACTGAAGCTTTCTTT. Translating it yields CASRWGSNTEAFF. The gene calls are TRBV19 and TRBJ1-1; unclear D gene. The V end lost 6 bases, the J end lost 1 base, and 9 bases lay between the germline ends. The CDR3 has 13 residues. Germline V gene sequence: CDR1 LNHDA, CDR2 SQIVND (reference sequence). Filled out from reference TRBV19 and TRBJ1-1, the complete variable domain reads DGGITQSPKYLFRKEGQNVTLSCEQNLNHDAMYWYRQDPGQGLRLIYYSQIVNDFQKGDIAEGYSVSREKKESFPLTVTSAQKNPTAFYLCASRWGSNTEAFFGQGTRLTVV.

At least ten counts were recorded for this clonotype. CDR3: CASSFIIRGTDTQYF. The CDR3 DNA reads TGTGCCAGCAGCTTTATTATTAGGGGCACAGATACGCAGTATTTT. This chain connects TRBV7-8 to TRBJ2-3; D is unresolved. Deletions cut 3 bases from V and 1 base from J, with 11 bases between. The CDR3 consists of 15 residues. Per germline, CDR1 SGHVS and CDR2 FQNEAQ.

This clonotype was seen a few times. The junction departs from the called germline gene at one end, perhaps through a read error. CDR3 amino acids: CASSFRDTRSSCEQYF. DNA of the CDR3: TGTGCCAGCAGCTTCCGGGACACTAGGAGCTCCTGCGAGCAGTACTTC. The chain combines TRBV13 with TRBJ2-7, with a weak D call TRBD1 (6 bases). The CDR3 loop spans 16 amino acids. Germline V gene sequence: CDR1 PRHDT, CDR2 FYEKMQ (reference sequence).

The genes are TRBV6-5 and TRBJ1-4; TRBD1 agrees at 8 bases. Germline lookup yields CDR1 MNHEY and CDR2 SVGAGI. The CDR3 contains 15 residues. The V gene end was trimmed by 2 bases and the J gene end by 4 bases; junction bases not matched to a gene: 3. CDR3 residues: CASSYTGGGNEKLFF. Written as DNA, the CDR3 is TGTGCCAGCAGTTACACAGGGGGGGGTAATGAAAAACTGTTTTTT.

The gene calls are TRBV11-2 and TRBJ2-3, with TRBD1 matching over 9 bases. Germline loops: CDR1 SGHAT, CDR2 FQNNGV. Trimming removed 1 base from V and 1 base from J; junction bases left unmatched: 6. This CDR3 contains 17 residues. CDR3 loop: CASSLVRDRDGTDTQYF. CDR3 DNA: TGTGCCAGCAGCTTAGTCCGGGACAGGGATGGCACAGATACGCAGTATTTT.

This clonotype has a handful of counts. The chain carries TRBV6-1 and TRBJ2-1, with 11 bases matching TRBD2. Germline trimming cut 4 bases from V and 7 bases from J; bases unmatched to any gene: 3. CDR3 length equals 14 residues. Germline lookup yields CDR1 MNHNS and CDR2 SASEGT. The CDR3 region has the DNA TGTGCCAGCAGTGCCAGACTAGCGGGGAATGAGCAGTTCTTC. This sequence encodes CASSARLAGNEQFF.

This clonotype was seen at least ten times. The chain couples TRBV6-6 to TRBJ2-2; TRBD1 aligns across 7 bases. Trimming took 4 bases from V and 5 from J; bases not matched to a gene: 13. There are 17 residues in the CDR3. Germline V gene data show CDR1 as MNHNY and CDR2 as SVGAGI (reference sequence). CDR3 in amino acids: CASSFDRVGSITGELFF. DNA for the CDR3: TGTGCCAGCAGTTTCGACAGGGTCGGATCTATAACCGGGGAGCTGTTTTTT.

This clonotype was detected only a few times. The DNA for the CDR3 is TGTGCCAGCAGCCCTCCGGGGCAGGGGATAGAGGATGAGCAGTTCTTC. Its protein product is CASSPPGQGIEDEQFF. The rearrangement joins TRBV7-9 to TRBJ2-1, with a weak D call TRBD1 (6 bases). The CDR3 loop spans 16 amino acids. V was pared by 5 bases and J by 8 bases, with 22 bases between. Germline loops: CDR1 SEHNR, CDR2 FQNEAQ (reference sequence).

This rearrangement joins TRBV5-1 to TRBJ2-3; 10 nucleotides line up with TRBD1. Germline trimming cut 0 bases from V and 4 bases from J; bases unmatched to any gene: 8. Per the germline V gene, CDR1 is SGHRS and CDR2 is YFSETQ. CDR3 length equals 17 residues. This chain's CDR3 is CASSLGDGGQGSDTQYF. CDR3 nucleotide sequence: TGCGCCAGCAGCTTGGGGGACGGGGGACAGGGGTCAGATACGCAGTATTTT.

This clonotype occurred a few times. V is TRBV2 and J is TRBJ1-6, with D unclear. Germline V gene data show CDR1 as SNHLY and CDR2 as FYNNEI. Trimming removed 4 bases from V and 8 bases from J, with 12 bases in between. CDR3 size: 14 residues. In nucleotides, the CDR3 is TGTGCCAGCAGTGTGGGGATTTCAGATTCACCCCTCCACTTT. Amino acids: CASSVGISDSPLHF.

The chain is built from TRBV19 and TRBJ2-3; 9 positions agree with TRBD2. The CDR3 loop spans 14 amino acids. Germline assignment: CDR1 LNHDA and CDR2 SQIVND (reference sequence). Trimming removed 3 bases from V and 5 bases from J; junction bases left unmatched: 3. CDR3 in amino acids: CASSIAGGGDTQYF. The CDR3 DNA follows: TGTGCCAGTAGTATCGCGGGGGGGGGAGATACGCAGTATTTT. Combining the CDR3 with reference TRBV19 and TRBJ2-3 gives the whole variable domain DGGITQSPKYLFRKEGQNVTLSCEQNLNHDAMYWYRQDPGQGLRLIYYSQIVNDFQKGDIAEGYSVSREKKESFPLTVTSAQKNPTAFYLCASSIAGGGDTQYFGPGTRLTVL.

This clonotype is a singleton in its sample. The V and J genes are TRBV5-4 and TRBJ2-2, with 8 bases that match TRBD1. In germline, CDR1 is SGHNT, CDR2 YYREEE (reference sequence). The CDR3 consists of 15 residues. V was pared by 6 bases and J by 0 bases, with 4 bases of the junction left unmatched. The CDR3 DNA is TGTGCCAGCACCCAGGGGGCACCGAACACCGGGGAGCTGTTTTTT. Protein sequence: CASTQGAPNTGELFF.

The gene calls are TRBV11-2 and TRBJ1-4, with 8 bases that match TRBD1. This CDR3 is built from 15 residues. Germline lookup yields CDR1 SGHAT and CDR2 FQNNGV. Trimming removed 5 bases from V and 6 bases from J; junction bases left unmatched: 8. The CDR3 region is CASSARTGQDEKLFF. The CDR3, as DNA: TGTGCCAGCAGCGCCCGGACAGGGCAGGATGAAAAACTGTTTTTT.

CDR3 in DNA: TGTGCCAGCAGTTACGACAGGGCCGCCTACAATGAGCAGTTCTTC. The encoded protein is CASSYDRAAYNEQFF. The V call is TRBV6-2 or TRBV6-3, the J call TRBJ2-1, with TRBD1 matching 7 bases. CDR3 length: 15 amino acids. V trimming: 2 bases; J trimming: 2 bases; junction bases outside the gene matches: 3. Germline CDR1 reads MNHEY; CDR2 reads SVGEGT.

This clonotype was seen more than once but under ten times. J is TRBJ2-3 and V is TRBV27; unclear D gene. CDR3 length: 15 amino acids. The germline V gene encodes CDR1 MNHEY and CDR2 SMNVEV (reference sequence). The V gene lost 5 bases and the J gene lost 0 bases, with 12 bases spanning the gap. The CDR3 bases are TGTGCCAGCAGTCCCCTACAAGTTAGCACAGATACGCAGTATTTT. Amino acids: CASSPLQVSTDTQYF.

J is TRBJ1-1 and V is TRBV24-1, with unresolved D. Germline V gene sequence: CDR1 KGHDR, CDR2 SFDVKD. V dropped 1 base and J dropped 8 bases, with 16 bases sitting between them. This CDR3 spans 15 amino acids. CDR3 in amino acids: CATSDLRGEAGEAFF. The CDR3 DNA reads as TGTGCCACCAGTGATTTACGGGGAGAGGCAGGAGAAGCTTTCTTT.

This sequence joins TRBV20-1 and TRBJ2-7, with D possibly being TRBD1 or TRBD2 (5 bases each). The V end was cut by 7 bases, the J end by 0 bases, with 10 bases between. The germline gives CDR1 DFQATT, CDR2 SNEGSKA (reference sequence). This CDR3 has 12 amino acids. CDR3 nucleotides: TGCAGTGGAGGGGCCTCCTCCTACGAGCAGTACTTC. It encodes CSGGASSYEQYF.

V and J are TRBV2 and TRBJ1-1; D unresolved. CDR1 is SNHLY and CDR2 is FYNNEI in the germline V gene. This CDR3 comprises 16 residues. V lost 1 base, J lost 0 bases, and 12 bases lay in between. The chain's CDR3 is CASSEVGSQMNTEAFF. The CDR3 DNA sequence: TGTGCCAGCAGTGAAGTGGGCAGCCAAATGAACACTGAAGCTTTCTTT.

The chain couples TRBV27 to TRBJ2-5; D perhaps matches TRBD1 (6 bases). The CDR3 runs 16 residues. The germline V gene has CDR1 MNHEY and CDR2 SMNVEV (reference sequence). V lost 4 bases, J lost 4 bases, and 19 bases lay in between. The CDR3 here is CASSSGEQGYPETQYF. CDR3 coding DNA: TGTGCCAGCAGTTCTGGGGAACAGGGCTACCCAGAGACCCAGTACTTC.

The chain carries TRBV19 and TRBJ1-2, with D maybe TRBD1 (5 bases). V lost 4 bases and J 1 base, leaving 16 bases between the germline ends. The CDR3 spans 16 residues. From germline, CDR1 is LNHDA and CDR2 SQIVND (reference sequence). CDR3 bases: TGTGCCAGTAGTAGGAGGGACGGAACAGTTAACTATGGCTACACCTTC. Its protein product is CASSRRDGTVNYGYTF.

This clonotype was observed many times. The chain recombines TRBV7-6 with TRBJ2-5; D is unclear. Germline lookup yields CDR1 SGHVS and CDR2 FNYEAQ. Trimming pared 3 bases from V and 5 bases from J, leaving 4 bases between. The CDR3 is 11 residues long. The CDR3 protein is CASSLLETQYF. The DNA for the CDR3 is TGTGCCAGCAGCTTGTTGGAGACCCAGTACTTC. The whole variable domain, remainder taken from reference TRBV7-6 and TRBJ2-5, is GAGVSQSPRYKVTKRGQDVALRCDPISGHVSLYWYRQALGQGPEFLTYFNYEAQQDKSGLPNDRFSAERPEGSISTLTIQRTEQRDSAMYRCASSLLETQYFGPGTRLLVL.